Listed below are T cell receptor beta chains from one sample, sequenced in a study of siplizumab effects on memory and regulatory T cells. The table came from immunoSEQ multiplex PCR; TCRdb's copy has only in-frame clones and leaves some out. The table has tens of thousands of clones, more than 95% seen once. Sequenced sample: naive CD4+ T cells sorted from blood. These receptors were taken from a human donor in good health. Both conserved end residues are part of each CDR3. Each record gives: CDR3 length, D gene, V gene, clone size, J gene, CDR3 protein, CDR3 DNA. The D gene is left open where the match is weak. Clone size is given for some rows only: seen once, a few or many times, or a class if the clone is expanded.

14	.	TRBV7-2	.	TRBJ1-5	CASSLTGRGQPQHF	TGTGCCAGCAGCTTAACAGGGCGGGGTCAGCCCCAGCATTTT
15	.	TRBV27	.	TRBJ1-4	CASSSGALGNEKLFF	TGTGCCAGCAGTTCAGGGGCTCTTGGTAATGAAAAACTGTTTTTT
12	.	TRBV18	.	TRBJ2-5	CASSPVRETQYF	TGTGCCAGCTCCCCCGTTCGAGAGACCCAGTACTTC
13	TRBD2	TRBV19	once	TRBJ2-5	CASSMVGGYIQYF	TGTGCCAGTAGTATGGTGGGGGGGTACATCCAGTACTTC
14	.	TRBV4-1	.	TRBJ1-2	CASSQVGLTYGYTF	TGCGCCAGCAGCCAAGTAGGCCTTACCTATGGCTACACCTTC
13	TRBD1	TRBV25-1	.	TRBJ1-2	CASSVQGSYGYTF	TGTGCCAGCAGTGTACAGGGGTCCTATGGCTACACCTTC
14	.	TRBV2	few	TRBJ1-6	CASSVQGTNSPLHF	TGTGCCAGCAGTGTTCAGGGAACAAATTCACCCCTCCACTTT
18	.	TRBV7-2	.	TRBJ1-6	CASSPAWPASSYNSPLHF	TGTGCCAGCAGCCCCGCGTGGCCCGCTAGCTCCTATAATTCACCCCTCCACTTT
17	.	TRBV7-2	.	TRBJ2-3	CASSLAGGRIRTDTQYF	TGTGCCAGCAGCTTAGCAGGTGGCAGAATACGCACAGATACGCAGTATTTT
13	.	TRBV5-8	.	TRBJ1-1	CASSPLGMTEAFF	TGTGCCAGCAGCCCGCTTGGGATGACTGAAGCTTTCTTT
16	.	TRBV18	.	TRBJ1-4	CASSPSGARGNEKLFF	TGTGCCAGCTCACCATCAGGGGCGCGAGGTAATGAAAAACTGTTTTTT
19	.	TRBV4-3	once	TRBJ2-2	CASSQEGFGGSANTGELFF	TGCGCCAGCAGCCAAGAAGGGTTCGGGGGCTCAGCGAACACCGGGGAGCTGTTTTTT
14	.	TRBV25-1	.	TRBJ1-6	CASTRGSYNSPLHF	TGTGCCAGCACCAGGGGTTCCTATAATTCACCCCTCCACTTT
15	TRBD2	TRBV11-2	.	TRBJ2-1	CASSLTSGRNNEQFF	TGTGCCAGCAGCTTGACTAGCGGAAGGAACAATGAGCAGTTCTTC
15	.	TRBV19	.	TRBJ2-7	CASSAQTASSYEQYF	TGTGCCAGTAGTGCGCAGACGGCAAGCTCCTACGAGCAGTACTTC
13	.	TRBV18	.	TRBJ2-7	CASSPPLSYEQYF	TGTGCCAGCTCACCACCCCTGTCCTACGAGCAGTACTTC
16	.	TRBV9	.	TRBJ2-3	CASSVDLEGSTDTQYF	TGTGCCAGCAGCGTAGACTTGGAGGGGAGCACAGATACGCAGTATTTT
15	TRBD1	TRBV7-2	.	TRBJ1-2	CASSSTTGAGYGYTF	TGTGCCAGCAGTTCAACGACAGGGGCGGGCTATGGCTACACCTTC
12	.	TRBV19	.	TRBJ1-3	CASETDGNTIYF	TGTGCCAGTGAGACAGATGGAAACACCATATATTTT
14	.	TRBV7-9	.	TRBJ1-1	CASSPGGKNTEAFF	TGTGCCAGCAGCCCGGGAGGTAAGAACACTGAAGCTTTCTTT
15	.	TRBV21-1	.	TRBJ2-7	CASSRRGTGVHEQYF	TGTGCCAGCAGCCGCCGGGGGACAGGGGTTCACGAGCAGTACTTC
13	.	TRBV10-3	.	TRBJ2-3	CAISTQRADTQYF	TGTGCCATCAGTACCCAGAGAGCAGATACGCAGTATTTT
14	.	TRBV18	once	TRBJ2-2	CASSPSRNDGELFF	TGTGCCAGCTCACCATCCCGCAACGACGGGGAGCTGTTTTTT
14	.	TRBV5-1	.	TRBJ1-1	CASSLVDTSGEAFF	TGCGCCAGCAGCTTGGTCGACACCTCAGGCGAAGCTTTCTTT
14	.	TRBV5-1	.	TRBJ2-5	CASSLVSYQETQYF	TGCGCCAGCAGCTTGGTGTCCTACCAAGAGACCCAGTACTTC
15	.	TRBV15	.	TRBJ1-2	CATSRGRGGGKGYTF	TGTGCCACCAGCAGAGGACGGGGCGGCGGAAAAGGCTACACCTTC
15	.	TRBV5-1	.	TRBJ1-1	CASSSTASGNTEAFF	TGCGCCAGCAGCTCGACAGCCTCGGGGAACACTGAAGCTTTCTTT
16	.	TRBV2	.	TRBJ1-5	CASRITQVHGDQPQHF	TGTGCCAGCAGAATTACACAGGTTCATGGGGATCAGCCCCAGCATTTT
12	.	TRBV28	.	TRBJ1-5	CASRERNQPQHF	TGTGCCAGCAGGGAGCGCAATCAGCCCCAGCATTTT
16	TRBD1	TRBV11-2	.	TRBJ1-2	CASSLVFGGQTYGYTF	TGTGCCAGCAGCTTAGTATTCGGGGGACAGACCTATGGCTACACCTTC
16	TRBD2	TRBV7-6	.	TRBJ2-2	CASSARGTPATGELFF	TGTGCCAGCAGCGCGCGGGGGACTCCAGCTACCGGGGAGCTGTTTTTT
14	.	TRBV18	.	TRBJ1-1	CASSQDIRDPEAFF	TGTGCCAGCTCACAGGATATACGGGACCCTGAAGCTTTCTTT
15	TRBD1	TRBV5-1	.	TRBJ2-3	CASSLGGQGADTQYF	TGCGCCAGCAGCTTGGGGGGACAGGGGGCAGATACGCAGTATTTT
15	.	TRBV5-1	.	TRBJ1-5	CASSFTGDGGQPQHF	TGCGCCAGCAGCTTCACCGGGGACGGAGGTCAGCCCCAGCATTTT